Each of the 18 T cell receptor beta chains below was sequenced from the same sample in a study of T cells in localized non-small cell lung cancer. Sequenced by immunoSEQ multiplex PCR; TCRdb stores in-frame clones only, minus some. The sample holds 20,000 to 25,000 clones; 87% are singletons and the top ten take approximately 30%. Material: peripheral blood, obtained before any cancer treatment. These receptors all come from a male donor at least 60 years old with stage I squamous cell lung carcinoma.

This sequence joins TRBV5-1 and TRBJ2-7; tentatively, D is TRBD2 (6 bases). CDR1 SGHRS and CDR2 YFSETQ come from the germline V gene. V was cut by 4 bases and J by 3 bases, with 17 bases left in between. This CDR3 has 15 residues. The CDR3 loop reads CASSLLGGGGYEQYF. Written as DNA, the CDR3 is TGCGCCAGCAGCCTCCTCGGGGGTGGAGGCTACGAGCAGTACTTC.

This chain connects TRBV7-2 to TRBJ2-5; 9 nucleotides line up with TRBD1. CDR3 size: 13 residues. V lost 5 bases to trimming and J lost 14 bases; unmatched junction nucleotides: 12. From germline, CDR1 is SGHTA and CDR2 FQGNSA. Written as DNA, the CDR3 is TGTGCCAGCAGCCTTCCGCGGACAGGGGTCCTATACTTC. It codes for CASSLPRTGVLYF.

The J gene is TRBJ2-7, the V gene TRBV5-4; 10 bases map to TRBD1. The J segment lost 4 bases and the V segment lost 4 bases, leaving 11 bases of the junction unmatched. Germline CDR1 and CDR2: SGHNT and YYREEE (reference sequence). This CDR3 is built from 16 residues. The CDR3: CASSASLGTGEYEQYF. Here the CDR3 DNA reads TGTGCCAGCAGCGCTTCTCTTGGGACAGGGGAATACGAGCAGTACTTC.

This clone was counted a single time. This chain connects TRBV5-3 to TRBJ2-7; TRBD1 matches at 8 bases. TRBV5-3 is recorded as an ORF, its role being uncertain. Losses at the gene ends were 4 bases for V and 2 bases for J; bases not matched to a gene: 5. The CDR3 extends over 14 amino acids. CDR3 sequence reads: CARSRQQGAYEQYF. The CDR3 bases are TGTGCCAGAAGCCGACAACAGGGGGCCTACGAGCAGTACTTC.

This chain links TRBV21-1 with TRBJ2-6; the D call TRBD2 from the table was never checked on the DNA. TRBV21-1 is a recognized pseudogene. The CDR3 is made up of 20 amino acids. This CDR3 reads CANSKGGLGRVNSGANVLTF. CDR3 sequence (DNA): TGTGCCAACAGCAAAGGGGGTTTAGGGCGGGTCAACTCTGGGGCCAACGTCCTGACTTTC.

V and J are TRBV29-1 and TRBJ1-2; D gene uncertain. CDR1 is SQVTM and CDR2 is ANQGSEA in the germline V gene. This CDR3 is built from 11 residues. V lost 0 bases and J 2 bases, leaving 1 base between the germline ends. The CDR3 nucleotides read TGCAGCGTTGAAGAGAACTATGGCTACACCTTC. As protein: CSVEENYGYTF. Using reference TRBV29-1 and TRBJ1-2 for the parts outside the CDR3, the full variable domain is SAVISQKPSRDICQRGTSLTIQCQVDSQVTMMFWYRQQPGQSLTLIATANQGSEATYESGFVIDKFPISRPNLTFSTLTVSNMSPEDSSIYLCSVEENYGYTFGSGTRLTVV.

The V call is TRBV5-8, the J call TRBJ1-5; the D gene is possibly TRBD1 (6 bases). V was cut by 0 bases and J by 4 bases, with 11 bases left in between. The CDR3 is made up of 15 amino acids. CDR1 SGHTS and CDR2 YDEGEE come from the germline V gene. This chain's CDR3 is CASSLAGQTNQPQHF. As DNA, the CDR3 is TGTGCCAGCAGCTTGGCAGGACAGACTAATCAGCCCCAGCATTTT.

The rearrangement uses TRBV4-1 and TRBJ1-6; 10 nucleotides match TRBD1. The CDR3 covers 14 residues. Unmatched junction bases numbered 4, after V lost 7 bases and J lost 7 bases. Germline V CDR1 and CDR2: MGHRA, YSYEKL. The CDR3 coding sequence is TGCGCCAGCACAGACAGGGGGCAGAATTCACCCCTCCACTTT. Translated, it gives CASTDRGQNSPLHF.

This clone came up once. The CDR3 DNA is TGCGCCAGCAGCTTGACTAGCGGGAGGGTAAATGAGCAGTTCTTC. It specifies CASSLTSGRVNEQFF. V and J are TRBV5-1 and TRBJ2-1; 13 bases line up with TRBD2. The CDR3 has 15 residues. Germline V CDR1 and CDR2: SGHRS, YFSETQ. J gave up 7 bases and V 1 base, and 2 bases lay outside the gene matches.

The chain recombines TRBV5-4 with TRBJ2-6, with 7 positions matching TRBD2. The CDR3 runs 17 residues. Germline V gives CDR1 SGHNT, CDR2 YYREEE (reference sequence). With V trimmed by 2 bases and J by 0 bases, 5 bases remained unmatched. CDR3: CASSFGGVSSGANVLTF. CDR3 DNA: TGTGCCAGCAGCTTTGGGGGGGTGAGCTCTGGGGCCAACGTCCTGACTTTC.

The rearrangement links TRBV9 to TRBJ1-5, with D unclear. The CDR3 sequence is 14 residues long. V was trimmed by 0 bases and J by 5 bases, leaving 9 bases between them. CDR1 and CDR2 (germline): SGDLS, YYNGEE. The chain's CDR3 is CASSVDGLYQPQHF. The DNA for the CDR3 is TGTGCCAGCAGCGTAGACGGTCTTTATCAGCCCCAGCATTTT.

As regards this clone: Relative to the germline gene, one junction end is altered; a read error may explain this. The genes are TRBV7-7 and TRBJ2-5; 7 bases match TRBD1. The CDR3 loop spans 14 amino acids. Germline CDR1 and CDR2: SSHAT and FNYEAQ (reference sequence). Written as DNA, the CDR3 is TGTGCTAGCAGCTTAGCCGGGACAGAAGAGACCCAGTACTTC. Its translation is CASSLAGTEETQYF.

The V call is TRBV6-5, the J call TRBJ1-6; D perhaps matches TRBD1 (6 bases). V was trimmed by 6 bases and J by 7 bases, leaving 16 bases between them. The length of the CDR3 is 15 residues. The germline gives CDR1 MNHEY, CDR2 SVGAGI. CDR3: CASRPNTGNNSPLHF. The CDR3 DNA follows: TGTGCCAGCAGACCTAATACAGGGAACAATTCACCCCTCCACTTT.

The V and J genes are TRBV20-1 and TRBJ2-7; D unclear. CDR1 DFQATT and CDR2 SNEGSKA come from the germline V gene (reference sequence). The CDR3 is 11 residues long. Trimming shortened V by 5 bases and J by 1 base, and 6 bases separated the two germline ends. The CDR3 coding sequence is TGCAGTGCTCATCGGTCCTACGAGCAGTACTTC. Translating it yields CSAHRSYEQYF.

V usage is TRBV6-1 and J usage is TRBJ1-6, with 9 bases that match TRBD1. From germline, CDR1 is MNHNS and CDR2 SASEGT. With 4 bases clipped from V and 8 bases from J, the junction kept 6 bases outside the gene matches. This CDR3 is built from 15 residues. CDR3 bases: TGTGCCAGCAGTGCCCCGGGACAGGGTTATTCACCCCTCCACTTT. Its translation is CASSAPGQGYSPLHF.

This clone was seen once. This sequence joins TRBV27 and TRBJ1-1; D is unresolved. Germline CDR1 and CDR2: MNHEY and SMNVEV (reference sequence). The CDR3 has 13 residues. Trimming took off 2 bases at V and 3 bases at J, with 7 bases between the two ends. CDR3 bases: TGTGCCAGCAGTTTAAATAGGTACACTGAAGCTTTCTTT. Amino acids: CASSLNRYTEAFF.

This chain connects TRBV11-3 to TRBJ2-2, with D perhaps matching TRBD1 or TRBD2 (5 bases each). CDR3 length: 13 amino acids. Trimming removed 1 base at V and 8 bases at J, with 8 bases between. Germline V gene sequence: CDR1 SGHNT, CDR2 YENEEA. CDR3: CASSLGDAGELFF. CDR3 DNA sequence: TGTGCCAGCAGCTTAGGGGACGCTGGGGAGCTGTTTTTT.

V gene TRBV6-6 combines with J gene TRBJ2-5, with TRBD2 matching over 7 bases. V gave up 2 bases and J gave up 5 bases; unmatched junction bases: 5. CDR3 length equals 14 residues. The germline V gene has CDR1 MNHNY and CDR2 SVGAGI (reference sequence). The CDR3 nucleotides read TGTGCCAGCAGTTACGGGCAGGGAGGGGAGACCCAGTACTTC. It encodes CASSYGQGGETQYF.